This T cell receptor beta chain is drawn from a study of shared clonotypes between healthy human individuals. Worth noting for this clone: The antigen is unknown.

General observations from the study: Naive CD4 clonotype sharing across a few donors was approximately 5%.

Germline V lookup: CDR1 LNHDA, CDR2 SQIVND (reference sequence). Trimming cost V 5 bases and J 3 bases, with 14 bases left between them. The CDR3 consists of 15 residues. The table came from immunoSEQ multiplex PCR; TCRdb's copy has only in-frame clones and leaves some out. Among approximately 1,000,000 clones listed, approximately 77% were seen once. The chain joins TRBV19 to TRBJ1-5; D gene unclear. This TCR came from a man aged 18 to 30 in good health. Some clones in this sample may be carry-over from other donors' samples. Sample: memory CD4+ T cells from PBMCs. The subset denotes: CD45RA-negative fraction. DNA of the CDR3: TGTGCCAGTAGTCGTGGCGGGGAGAACAATCAGCCCCAGCATTTT. The encoded protein is CASSRGGENNQPQHF. The variable domain in full, completed from reference TRBV19 and TRBJ1-5, reads DGGITQSPKYLFRKEGQNVTLSCEQNLNHDAMYWYRQDPGQGLRLIYYSQIVNDFQKGDIAEGYSVSREKKESFPLTVTSAQKNPTAFYLCASSRGGENNQPQHFGDGTRLSIL.